This T cell receptor (beta chain) was captured in a study of shared clonotypes between healthy human individuals. Study-wide results and limits: Naive subsets usually exceeded memory subsets in estimated richness. Approximately 5% of naive CD4 clonotypes were shared across four donors.

V gave up 8 bases and J gave up 2 bases, with 15 bases separating them. This CDR3 comprises 15 residues. In germline, CDR1 is MNHNY, CDR2 SVGAGI (reference sequence). Each subset's genomic DNA was shared equally among a number of immunoSEQ plates. The repertoire was sequenced with immunoSEQ multiplex PCR; TCRdb's copy has only in-frame clones and lacks some. This table has around 1,100,000 clones, approximately 75% appearing once. On this clone itself: What it binds is not known.

This TCR came from a man aged 18 to 29 in good health. Some clones in this sample may be carry-over from other donors' samples. The V call is TRBV6-6, the J call TRBJ2-2; no definite D call. The sequenced sample was memory CD4+ T cells from PBMCs. Subset here: CD45RA-negative fraction. Here the CDR3 DNA reads TGTGCCAGCCGTCGAAGTCAAACTAACACCGGGGAGCTGTTTTTT. As protein: CASRRSQTNTGELFF.